Presented here are 9 T cell receptor beta chains from one specimen sequenced in a study of T cells expressing NK-cell markers. For each CDR3 protein, TCRdb gives one entry from its re-call of the 5' RACE reads, without DNA. This sample's clone table lists 400,000 to 500,000 distinct CDR3 sequences. Material: blood T cells: a sorted CD56 or NKG2C T cell subset, CD4+ or CD8+ T cells, or bulk PBMC T cells (not recorded which). The receptors were sampled from a woman aged 18-69 years in good health.

The chain carries TRBV20-1 and TRBJ2-3; the TCRdb call, TRBD1, lacks DNA for checking. CDR3 length: 15 residues. Germline V CDR1 and CDR2: DFQATT, SNEGSKA (reference sequence). The CDR3 sequence is CSARDLAGRADTQYF.

The V gene is TRBV7-6, the J gene TRBJ1-1; TCRdb proposes TRBD1, but this gene call is untestable without DNA. The V gene's germline CDR1 is SGHVS and CDR2 FNYEAQ. The CDR3 sequence is 17 residues long. The CDR3 reads CASSLLGAPGRRTEAFF.

The CDR3 region is CASSLREDGYEQYF. The rearrangement joins TRBV5-1 to TRBJ2-7; with no DNA, the TCRdb D assignment of TRBD2 cannot be verified. Germline-derived CDR1 and CDR2 are SGHRS and YFSETQ. The CDR3 sequence is 14 residues long.

The V and J genes are TRBV4-2 and TRBJ2-3; TCRdb picks TRBD2, but there is no DNA to check that call. Germline-derived CDR1 and CDR2 are LGHNA and YNFKEQ. The CDR3 sequence is 16 residues long. Here the CDR3 reads CASSQEGAGVVDTQYF.

This CDR3 reads CASSYHDRSEAFF. The chain has TRBV6-6 and TRBJ1-1; TCRdb returns TRBD1, unconfirmable since there is no DNA. The CDR3 loop spans 13 amino acids. Germline loops: CDR1 MNHNY, CDR2 SVGAGI (reference sequence).

V is TRBV5-4 and J is TRBJ2-3; as DNA is missing, the TRBD2 call by TCRdb cannot be tested. CDR3 length: 15 amino acids. Per germline, CDR1 SGHNT and CDR2 YYREEE (reference sequence). The CDR3 sequence is CASSFLLSGTDTQYF. Based on the CDR3 plus reference TRBV5-4 and TRBJ2-3, the full variable domain is ETGVTQSPTHLIKTRGQQVTLRCSSQSGHNTVSWYQQALGQGPQFIFQYYREEENGRGNFPPRFSGLQFPNYSSELNVNALELDDSALYLCASSFLLSGTDTQYFGPGTRLTVL.

The chain recombines TRBV12-3 or TRBV12-4 with TRBJ2-3. The CDR3 sequence is 15 residues long. The CDR3 region is CASSSRKTGTDTQYF.

V gene TRBV14 combines with J gene TRBJ2-1. In germline, CDR1 is SGHDN, CDR2 FVKESK. The CDR3 consists of 11 residues. The CDR3 loop reads CASSQDLWQFF. Full variable domain (outside the CDR3, taken from reference TRBV14 and TRBJ2-1): EAGVTQFPSHSVIEKGQTVTLRCDPISGHDNLYWYRRVMGKEIKFLLHFVKESKQDESGMPNNRFLAERTGGTYSTLKVQPAELEDSGVYFCASSQDLWQFFGPGTRLTVL.

The CDR3 here is CASMNPGEVNTEAFF. The J gene is TRBJ1-1, the V gene TRBV19; no DNA is available, so the TRBD1 call from TCRdb remains unchecked. CDR3 length equals 15 residues. Germline loops: CDR1 LNHDA, CDR2 SQIVND (reference sequence).